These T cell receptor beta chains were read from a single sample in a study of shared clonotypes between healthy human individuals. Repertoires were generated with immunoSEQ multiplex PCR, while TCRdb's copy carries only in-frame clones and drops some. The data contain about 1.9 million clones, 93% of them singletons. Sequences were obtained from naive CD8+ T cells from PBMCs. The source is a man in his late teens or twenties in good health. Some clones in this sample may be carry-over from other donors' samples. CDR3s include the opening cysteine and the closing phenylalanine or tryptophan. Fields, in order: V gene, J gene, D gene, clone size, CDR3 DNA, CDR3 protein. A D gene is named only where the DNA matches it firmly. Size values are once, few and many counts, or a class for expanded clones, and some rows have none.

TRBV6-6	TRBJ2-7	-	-	TGTGCCAGCGGAGTCTATTCCACCTACGAGCAGTACTTC	CASGVYSTYEQYF
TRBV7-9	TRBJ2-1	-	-	TGTGCCAGCAGCTTTAAAAGAGGGGGCGGGGATGAGCAGTTCTTC	CASSFKRGGGDEQFF
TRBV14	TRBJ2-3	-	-	TGTGCCAGCAGCCCACGGGAATATTGGGATACGCAGTATTTT	CASSPREYWDTQYF
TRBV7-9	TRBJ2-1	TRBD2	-	TGTGCCAGCAGCTTGGGACTAGCGGGAGGGCTGGGTGAGCAGTTCTTC	CASSLGLAGGLGEQFF
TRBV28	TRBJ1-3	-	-	TGTGCCAGCAGTCCCCACTCTGGAAACACCATATATTTT	CASSPHSGNTIYF
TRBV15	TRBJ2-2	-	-	TGTGCCACCAGCAGGGAAGCGGCGGGGGAGCTGTTTTTT	CATSREAAGELFF
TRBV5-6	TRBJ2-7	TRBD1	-	TGTGCCAGCAGCCACGGGACAGGGGCGTTCTACGAGCAGTACTTC	CASSHGTGAFYEQYF
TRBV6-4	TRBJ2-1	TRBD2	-	TGTGCCAGCAGTGACCTAGGACTAGCGGGAGTATTCAATGAGCAGTTCTTC	CASSDLGLAGVFNEQFF
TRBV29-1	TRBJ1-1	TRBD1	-	TGCAGCTCCTACTTTGGCAGGGGGCGCAACACTGAAGCTTTCTTT	CSSYFGRGRNTEAFF
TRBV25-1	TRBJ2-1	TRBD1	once	TGTGCCAGCAGTGAGACAGGGAACTACAATGAGCAGTTCTTC	CASSETGNYNEQFF
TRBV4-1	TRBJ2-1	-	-	TGCGCCAGCAGCCCAAAAGAGGGGGACAATGAGCAGTTCTTC	CASSPKEGDNEQFF
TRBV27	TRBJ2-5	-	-	TGTGCCAGCAGTTTACAAGTAGCCTACGCGGGGGAGACCCAGTACTTC	CASSLQVAYAGETQYF
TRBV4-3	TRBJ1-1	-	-	TGCGCCAGCAGCCAAGCCTTGGGGGTGACTGAAGCTTTCTTT	CASSQALGVTEAFF
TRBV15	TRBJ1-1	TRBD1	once	TGTGCCACCAGCAGCCACAGGGGGGGTACTGAAGCTTTCTTT	CATSSHRGGTEAFF
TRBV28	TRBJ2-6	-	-	TGTGCCAGCAGTCCATGGGGGGCTGGTGGGGCCAACGTCCTGACTTTC	CASSPWGAGGANVLTF
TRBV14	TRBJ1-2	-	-	TGTGCCAGCAGCCAAGTGGGACACGTACTCGGTGATTATGGCTACACCTTC	CASSQVGHVLGDYGYTF
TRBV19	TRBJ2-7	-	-	TGTGCCAGTAGTATCGGGCAGGGAGCTCACGAGCAGTACTTC	CASSIGQGAHEQYF
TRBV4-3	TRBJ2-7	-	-	TGCGCCAGCAGCCAAGAAGGCCAGGGGCTCTACGAGCAGTACTTC	CASSQEGQGLYEQYF
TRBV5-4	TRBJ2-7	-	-	TGTGCCAGCAGCTTGCGCCGGGGAAATTCCTACGAGCAGTACTTC	CASSLRRGNSYEQYF
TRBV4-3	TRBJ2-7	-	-	TGCGCCAGCAGCCAAGGGAGGCGATCATACGAGCAGTACTTC	CASSQGRRSYEQYF
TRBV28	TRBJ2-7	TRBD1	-	TGTGCCAGCAGTTTCTTCGGACAGGCCCGGGGCGAGCAGTACTTC	CASSFFGQARGEQYF
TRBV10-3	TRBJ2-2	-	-	TGTGCCATCAGTGTGATCCCGGGCAGGGGTAAGACCGGGGAGCTGTTTTTT	CAISVIPGRGKTGELFF
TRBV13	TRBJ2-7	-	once	TGTGCCAGCAGCTTAGGTGACAGCGCCGAGCAGTACTTC	CASSLGDSAEQYF
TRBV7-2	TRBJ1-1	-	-	TGTGCCAGCAGCCAACCGGGAGGGGCGCGAAACACTGAAGCTTTCTTT	CASSQPGGARNTEAFF
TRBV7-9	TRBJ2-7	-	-	TGTGCCAGCAGCCCCGCAAAGGGGACTGCCCTTGGTGAGCAGTACTTC	CASSPAKGTALGEQYF
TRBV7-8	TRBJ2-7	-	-	TGTGCCAGCAGCCTTCCGATTGACGGCTCCTACGAGCAGTACTTC	CASSLPIDGSYEQYF
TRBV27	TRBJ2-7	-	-	TGTGCCAGCAGTTTACGTAGGAGCTCCTACGAGCAGTACTTC	CASSLRRSSYEQYF
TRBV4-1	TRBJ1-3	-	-	TGCGCCAGCAGCCAAGACCCGGGTACCTCTCTAGGAAACACCATATATTTT	CASSQDPGTSLGNTIYF
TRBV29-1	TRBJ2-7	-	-	TGCAGCGTTGAATTCGGGGGGCCGTACGAGCAGTACTTC	CSVEFGGPYEQYF
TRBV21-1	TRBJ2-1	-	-	TGTGCCAGCAGCCAAGGGCCTAGCGGGTCCTACAATGAGCAGTTCTTC	CASSQGPSGSYNEQFF
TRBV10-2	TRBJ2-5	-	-	TGCGCCAGCGCCCAAGAGACCCAGTACTTC	CASAQETQYF
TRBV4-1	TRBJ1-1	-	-	TGCGCCAGCAGCCCGACCGGGGGGAGGGGGAATGAAGCTTTCTTT	CASSPTGGRGNEAFF
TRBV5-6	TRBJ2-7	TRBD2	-	TGTGCCAGCAGCTTGACAAGCGGGGTTGTCTACGAGCAGTACTTC	CASSLTSGVVYEQYF
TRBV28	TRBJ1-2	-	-	TGTGCCAGCAGTTTTAGGGACGAGGGCTACACCTTC	CASSFRDEGYTF
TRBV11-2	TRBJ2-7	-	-	TGTGCCAGCAGCTTAGAATCAGCTATTTCCTACGAGCAGTACTTC	CASSLESAISYEQYF
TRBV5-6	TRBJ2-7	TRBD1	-	TGTGCCAGCAGGCCGGGACAGGGTGCCTACGAGCAGTACTTC	CASRPGQGAYEQYF
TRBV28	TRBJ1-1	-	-	TGTGCCAGCAGTTTTCATGGGTTTCCTGAAGCTTTCTTT	CASSFHGFPEAFF